This T cell receptor (beta chain) was captured by sequencing in a study of shared clonotypes between healthy human individuals. Study details: Used for every donor were three CD4 naive, three CD4 memory, two CD8 naive and one CD8 memory plate.

A remark on this clone: The antigen remains unidentified.

The input for sorted-subset replicate PCRs was about 0.2 ug DNA, 25,000 to 35,000 T cell genomes. Assay: immunoSEQ multiplex PCR; the TCRdb copy retains only in-frame clones and omits some. The table lists 1.4 million to 1.5 million clones, approximately 97% of them singletons, with more than 0.9% in the top ten. Germline CDR1 reads SGDLS; CDR2 reads YYNGEE. The CDR3 covers 16 residues. Germline trimming cut 2 bases from V and 2 bases from J; bases unmatched to any gene: 4. General study findings and limits: Of the naive CD4 clonotypes, roughly 5% were shared across a few donors. A reduction in generation probabilities was seen for non-shared clonotypes relative to those shared by all four donors.

Sequenced material: naive CD4+ T cells sorted from blood. Noted subset: CD45RA+ positively selected. The sequence was obtained from a man in his thirties or forties in good health. The rearrangement links TRBV9 to TRBJ2-6, with 7 bases aligning to TRBD1. In DNA form, the CDR3 reads TGTGCCAGCAGCGTTAACAGGGGTGCTGGGGCCAACGTCCTGACTTTC. It is translated as CASSVNRGAGANVLTF.